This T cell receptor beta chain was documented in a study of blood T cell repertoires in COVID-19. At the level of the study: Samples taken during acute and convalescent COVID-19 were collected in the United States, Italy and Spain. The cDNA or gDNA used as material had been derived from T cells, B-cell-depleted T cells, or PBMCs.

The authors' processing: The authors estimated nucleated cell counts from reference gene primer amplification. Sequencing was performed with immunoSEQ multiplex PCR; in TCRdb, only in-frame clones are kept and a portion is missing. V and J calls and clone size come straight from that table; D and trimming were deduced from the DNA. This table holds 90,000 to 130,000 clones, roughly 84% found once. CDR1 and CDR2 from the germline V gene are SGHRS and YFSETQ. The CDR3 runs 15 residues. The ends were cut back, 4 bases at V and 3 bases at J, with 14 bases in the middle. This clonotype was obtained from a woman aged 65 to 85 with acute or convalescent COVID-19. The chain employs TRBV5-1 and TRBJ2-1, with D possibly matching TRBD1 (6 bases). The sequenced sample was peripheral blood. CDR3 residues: CASSPVGTNYNEQFF. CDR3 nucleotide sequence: TGCGCCAGCAGCCCTGTTGGGACAAACTACAATGAGCAGTTCTTC.